This TCR beta chain was captured in a study of OX40 agonist ivuxolimab in advanced cancers. Study results and caveats: Expanded clones belonging to CD8+ T cells outnumbered, on average, those of CD4+. At doses 0.1 to 3.0 mg/kg, CD4+ and CD8+ clones expanded. Low clonal expansion, among the lowest seen, marked partial responders at 0.1-3.0 mg/kg.

This CDR3 is 16 amino acids long. V was shortened by 2 bases and J by 5 bases, with 18 bases between the two germline ends. Germline CDR1 reads MNHNY; CDR2 reads SVGAGI (reference sequence). Clones were sequenced by immunoSEQ multiplex PCR, and TCRdb holds only the in-frame ones, with some missing. The sample includes almost 90,000 clones, roughly 93% of them seen just once. Samples of blood were obtained at baseline, on cycle 4 day 1, and on cycle 7 day 1. Remarks on this clone: Its antigen is not known.

The TCR was taken from an adult with an advanced solid tumor such as melanoma, head and neck, liver or kidney cancer. Sequenced here: CD4+ or CD8+ T cells sorted from blood, sampled in a trial of the OX40 agonist ivuxolimab. The chain joins TRBV6-6 to TRBJ1-1; D gene ambiguous. The CDR3 nucleotides are TGTGCCAGCAGTTACCCACCAACGGCAGGAGGGACTGAAGCTTTCTTT. It codes for CASSYPPTAGGTEAFF.